Listed here are 23 T cell receptor beta chains from one sample, sequenced in a study of T cell repertoires in cytomegalovirus infection. Their antigens are not known. TCRdb reanalysed the reads using MiXCR and keeps one entry per CDR3 protein. The sample lists approximately 110,000 distinct CDR3 sequences; roughly a third were seen once. Source: CD8+ T cells from cultured PBMCs, taken from culture after CMV antigen stimulation. These receptors were collected from a human donor in good health (CMV status not recorded). Some clones in this sample may be carry-over from other donors' samples.

The rearrangement uses TRBV6-6 and TRBJ2-5; 9 positions match TRBD2. This CDR3 contains 18 residues. Germline V CDR1 and CDR2: MNHNY, SVGAGI (reference sequence). With 5 bases clipped from V and 2 bases from J, the junction kept 15 bases outside the gene matches. CDR3 nucleotide sequence: TGTGCCAGCAGTCAGCGGGGGGCCCACCCGATTCCTCAAGAGACCCAGTACTTC. This encodes CASSQRGAHPIPQETQYF.

There are many counts of this clonotype. The chain joins TRBV4-2 to TRBJ1-4, with no clear D. This CDR3 contains 16 residues. Germline V gene sequence: CDR1 LGHNA, CDR2 YNFKEQ. Between the trimmed V and J ends, which lost 1 base and 3 bases, there was a span of 12 bases. CDR3 nucleotides: TGTGCCAGCAGCCAAGGCTTGGGGAGCTCTAATGAAAAACTGTTTTTT. Translating it yields CASSQGLGSSNEKLFF.

By share of the sample, this clonotype is medium-sized. This sequence joins TRBV7-2 and TRBJ1-5; 9 positions match TRBD1. Germline V gene lookup returns CDR1 SGHTA and CDR2 FQGNSA. The CDR3 is 16 amino acids. J lost 4 bases, V lost 5 bases, and 9 bases had no gene match. CDR3 amino acids: CASSAYRGQANQPQHF. CDR3 DNA: TGTGCCAGCAGCGCCTACAGGGGGCAGGCAAATCAGCCCCAGCATTTT.

The J gene is TRBJ2-7, the V gene TRBV7-6; D may be TRBD1 or TRBD2 (5 bases each). Trimming removed 5 bases at V and 5 bases at J, with 22 bases between. Germline V gene data show CDR1 as SGHVS and CDR2 as FNYEAQ. The CDR3 runs to 16 residues. The CDR3 protein is CASSPAGAAKFHEQYF. As DNA, the CDR3 is TGTGCCAGCAGCCCCGCCGGGGCCGCGAAATTCCACGAGCAGTACTTC.

The chain is built from TRBV10-3 and TRBJ2-3; D is perhaps TRBD2 (6 bases). Trimming removed 3 bases at V and 0 bases at J, with 13 bases between. CDR1 is ENHRY, CDR2 SYGVKD, per germline. CDR3 size: 16 residues. The CDR3 coding sequence is TGTGCCATCAGTGAAACACTAGCTGGTAGCACAGATACGCAGTATTTT. Its translation is CAISETLAGSTDTQYF.

Concerning this clonotype itself: An end of the junction differs from the germline gene, which may be a read error. The V and J genes are TRBV7-2 and TRBJ1-2; D is unresolved. The CDR3 runs to 16 residues. Germline CDR1 reads SGHTA; CDR2 reads FQGNSA. The CDR3 loop reads CASSLGNEPYLYGYTF. CDR3 nucleotide sequence: TGTGCCAGCAGTTTAGGGAACGAGCCATATCTCTATGGCTACACCTTC.

This clonotype was observed a few times. CDR3 loop: CSARGQILNYGYTF. The CDR3 nucleotides read TGCAGTGCTCGCGGACAGATTCTTAACTATGGCTACACCTTC. The V call is TRBV20-1, the J call TRBJ1-2, with D tentatively TRBD1 (6 bases). The CDR3 extends over 14 amino acids. V lost 5 bases and J lost 1, with 14 bases in between. Looked up from germline, CDR1 is DFQATT and CDR2 is SNEGSKA (reference sequence).

V and J are TRBV19 and TRBJ2-3; D may be TRBD1 (6 bases). CDR3 length equals 15 residues. Germline CDR1 is LNHDA and CDR2 is SQIVND (reference sequence). The ends were cut back, 5 bases at V and 8 bases at J, with 20 bases in the middle. CDR3 sequence reads: CASSPGDIVSGTQYF. In nucleotides, the CDR3 is TGTGCCAGTAGTCCTGGGGACATAGTCAGCGGTACGCAGTATTTT.

This clonotype was recorded a few times. The chain employs TRBV6-1 and TRBJ1-1; tentatively, D is TRBD1 (5 bases). The V gene lost 8 bases and the J gene lost 6 bases, with 16 bases spanning the gap. The CDR3 contains 13 residues. CDR1 is MNHNS, CDR2 SASEGT, per germline. The CDR3 coding sequence is TGTGCCAGCCGCATTTACACGGGGGCTGAAGCTTTCTTT. Encoded protein: CASRIYTGAEAFF.

V and J are TRBV12-3 or TRBV12-4 and TRBJ2-7; 12 positions agree with TRBD2. V gave up 6 bases and J gave up 2 bases; unmatched junction bases: 5. The CDR3 spans 15 residues. CDR3 sequence: CASSLLAGGPYEQYF. CDR3 bases: TGTGCCAGCAGCCTGCTAGCGGGGGGGCCCTACGAGCAGTACTTC.

The chain is built from TRBV11-3 and TRBJ2-1; 11 bases map to TRBD2. Germline V gene data show CDR1 as SGHNT and CDR2 as YENEEA. CDR3 length: 15 amino acids. Trimming removed 1 base from V and 8 bases from J; junction bases left unmatched: 4. CDR3 in amino acids: CASSLVTSGVHEQFF. Written as DNA, the CDR3 is TGTGCCAGCAGCTTAGTGACTAGCGGGGTCCATGAGCAGTTCTTC.

This clonotype was observed a few times. The chain links TRBV12-3 or TRBV12-4 to TRBJ2-7, with D perhaps TRBD1 or TRBD2 (5 bases each). Trimming took 3 bases from V and 3 from J, leaving 12 bases between them. This CDR3 contains 14 residues. CDR3 protein: CASSFSGPFYEQYF. The DNA of the CDR3 is TGTGCCAGCAGTTTTTCGGGGCCGTTCTACGAGCAGTACTTC.

The chain employs TRBV6-6 and TRBJ2-7; D gene uncertain. Germline values: CDR1 MNHNY, CDR2 SVGAGI (reference sequence). There are 16 residues in the CDR3. V was pared by 1 base and J by 0 bases, with 13 bases between. The CDR3 here is CASSYYPLELSYEQYF. The CDR3 bases are TGTGCCAGCAGTTACTATCCGTTGGAGCTCTCCTACGAGCAGTACTTC.

This clonotype occurred a few times. The chain couples TRBV7-2 to TRBJ2-5, with 7 bases identical to TRBD2. CDR3 length equals 14 residues. The germline V gene has CDR1 SGHTA and CDR2 FQGNSA. Trimming took 5 bases from V and 5 from J; bases not matched to a gene: 8. CDR3 sequence reads: CASSRSGGWETQYF. CDR3 DNA: TGTGCCAGCAGCCGATCCGGGGGGTGGGAGACCCAGTACTTC.

This chain joins TRBV6-1 and TRBJ2-7, with D possibly TRBD1 on 6 matching bases. The V end lost 6 bases, the J end lost 4 bases, and 10 bases lay between the germline ends. The germline gives CDR1 MNHNS, CDR2 SASEGT. There are 12 residues in the CDR3. The CDR3 DNA sequence: TGTGCCAGCAGCACAGGGATTTACGAGCAGTACTTC. Translating it yields CASSTGIYEQYF.

This sequence joins TRBV4-1 and TRBJ2-1, with D uncertain. Trimming cost V 0 bases and J 8 bases, with 2 bases left between them. Germline assignment: CDR1 MGHRA and CDR2 YSYEKL. The CDR3 runs to 11 residues. The CDR3 protein is CASSQDHEQFF. CDR3 bases: TGCGCCAGCAGCCAAGATCATGAGCAGTTCTTC.

The genes are TRBV28 and TRBJ1-4; a possible D gene is TRBD1 (6 bases). Germline CDR1 MDHEN, CDR2 SYDVKM. V was pared by 4 bases and J by 7 bases, with 22 bases between. The CDR3 is made up of 17 amino acids. The CDR3 sequence is CASSSHRKQGLGEKLFF. DNA for the CDR3: TGTGCCAGCAGTTCCCACCGAAAACAGGGATTGGGTGAAAAACTGTTTTTT. Together with reference TRBV28 and TRBJ1-4, the CDR3 gives the full variable domain: DVKVTQSSRYLVKRTGEKVFLECVQDMDHENMFWYRQDPGLGLRLIYFSYDVKMKEKGDIPEGYSVSREKKERFSLILESASTNQTSMYLCASSSHRKQGLGEKLFFGSGTQLSVL.

The chain is built from TRBV6-1 and TRBJ1-1; 8 bases line up with TRBD1. V lost 6 bases to trimming and J lost 1 base; unmatched junction nucleotides: 7. Germline values: CDR1 MNHNS, CDR2 SASEGT. This CDR3 spans 15 amino acids. The CDR3 sequence: CASRDREFPNTEAFF. CDR3 in DNA: TGTGCCAGCAGGGACAGGGAGTTCCCGAACACTGAAGCTTTCTTT.

This clonotype was seen a few times. The chain employs TRBV27 and TRBJ1-5, with 7 nucleotides matching TRBD1. The CDR3 sequence is 16 residues long. J lost 3 bases, V lost 5 bases, and 10 bases had no gene match. Germline CDR1 reads MNHEY; CDR2 reads SMNVEV (reference sequence). Here the CDR3 DNA reads TGTGCCAGCAGTCCGGGACAGCCTAGTTACAATCAGCCCCAGCATTTT. Amino acid sequence: CASSPGQPSYNQPQHF.

The chain uses TRBV9 and TRBJ2-1, with 9 bases identical to TRBD1. This CDR3 is 17 amino acids long. Trimming removed 0 bases from V and 6 bases from J; junction bases left unmatched: 10. CDR1 and CDR2 (germline): SGDLS, YYNGEE. In DNA form, the CDR3 reads TGTGCCAGCAGCGTAGCTACGGGACAGGGCCCTACCAATGAGCAGTTCTTC. This gives the protein CASSVATGQGPTNEQFF.

This clonotype was picked up a small number of times. V gene TRBV7-6 combines with J gene TRBJ2-5; TRBD1 matches 8 bases. The CDR3 is 14 amino acids. The J segment lost 4 bases and the V segment lost 3 bases, leaving 4 bases of the junction unmatched. The germline gives CDR1 SGHVS, CDR2 FNYEAQ. CDR3 nucleotide sequence: TGTGCCAGCAGCTTGACAGGGGTCGGAGAGACCCAGTACTTC. It yields the protein CASSLTGVGETQYF.

The V gene is TRBV19, the J gene TRBJ1-1; D is ambiguous. V lost 5 bases and J lost 9, with 22 bases in between. This CDR3 region has 15 residues. The V gene's germline CDR1 is LNHDA and CDR2 SQIVND (reference sequence). The CDR3 region is CASSPATGTKLQAFF. In DNA, the CDR3 is TGTGCCAGTAGTCCCGCCACCGGAACAAAACTGCAAGCTTTCTTT.

In this sample, this clonotype turned up a few times. CDR3 protein: CASSLAVLNEKLFF. In DNA form, the CDR3 reads TGTGCCAGCAGCCTGGCCGTGTTGAATGAAAAACTGTTTTTT. This chain links TRBV4-2 with TRBJ1-4; D gene uncertain. Germline V gene lookup returns CDR1 LGHNA and CDR2 YNFKEQ. V lost 4 bases to trimming and J lost 5 bases, with 11 bases between them. The CDR3 is 14 amino acids.